The subject of this entry is one T cell receptor beta chain. Its antigen is undetermined. The CDR3 spans 11 residues. V lost 9 bases and J 6 bases, leaving 9 bases between the germline ends. In germline, CDR1 is ENHRY, CDR2 SYGVKD. Lesional scalp punch biopsies and peripheral blood were collected from alopecia areata patients. Sequencing used cDNA as its template, made by extracting RNA and reverse transcribing it. Sequenced by immunoSEQ multiplex PCR; TCRdb stores in-frame clones only, minus some. The table lists about 110,000 clones, 58% of them singletons, with roughly 25% in the top ten. The sample belongs to a study of CD8+ T cells in alopecia areata. Study-wide findings and caveats: Scalp samples also yield sequences from resident alphabeta T cells of normal skin.

The chain links TRBV10-3 to TRBJ2-1; D gene unclear. The receptor was isolated from a human donor with alopecia areata. The sample was NKG2D-low CD8+ T cells sorted from blood. The CDR3 reads CAIMGPNEQFF. The CDR3 DNA reads as TGTGCCATTATGGGTCCCAATGAGCAGTTCTTC.